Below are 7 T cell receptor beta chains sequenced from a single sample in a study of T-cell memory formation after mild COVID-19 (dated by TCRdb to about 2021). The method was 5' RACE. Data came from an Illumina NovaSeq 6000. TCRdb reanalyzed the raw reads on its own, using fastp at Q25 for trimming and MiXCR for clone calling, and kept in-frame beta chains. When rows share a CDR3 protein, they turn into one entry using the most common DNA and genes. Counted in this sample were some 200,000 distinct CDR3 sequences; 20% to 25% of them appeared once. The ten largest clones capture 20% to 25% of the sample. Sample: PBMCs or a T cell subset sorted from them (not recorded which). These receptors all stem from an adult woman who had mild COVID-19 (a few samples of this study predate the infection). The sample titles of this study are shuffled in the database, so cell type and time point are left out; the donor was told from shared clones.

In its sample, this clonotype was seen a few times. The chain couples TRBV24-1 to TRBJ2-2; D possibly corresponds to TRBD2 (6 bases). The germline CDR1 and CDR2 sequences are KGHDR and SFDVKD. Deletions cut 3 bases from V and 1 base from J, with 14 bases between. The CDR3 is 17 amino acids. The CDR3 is CATSDPTGLENTGELFF. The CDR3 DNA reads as TGTGCCACCAGTGATCCAACGGGACTGGAGAACACCGGGGAGCTGTTTTTT.

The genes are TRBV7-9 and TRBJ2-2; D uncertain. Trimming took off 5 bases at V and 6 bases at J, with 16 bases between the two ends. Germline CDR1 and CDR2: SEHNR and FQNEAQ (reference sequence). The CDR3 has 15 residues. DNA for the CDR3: TGTGCCAGCAGCACCCTTGGTGCACAAGCCGGGGAGCTGTTTTTT. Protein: CASSTLGAQAGELFF.

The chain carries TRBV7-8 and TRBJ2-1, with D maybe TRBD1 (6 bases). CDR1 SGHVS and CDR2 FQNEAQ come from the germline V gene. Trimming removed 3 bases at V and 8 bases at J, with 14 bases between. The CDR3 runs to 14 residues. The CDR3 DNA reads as TGTGCCAGCAGCTTCTCCAGGGGTCCGGATGAGCAGTTCTTC. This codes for CASSFSRGPDEQFF.

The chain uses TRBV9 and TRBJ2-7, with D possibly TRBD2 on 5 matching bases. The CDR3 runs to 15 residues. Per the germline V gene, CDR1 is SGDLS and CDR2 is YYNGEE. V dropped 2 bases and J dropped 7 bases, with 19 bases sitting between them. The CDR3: CASSVSLEGEVEQYF. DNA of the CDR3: TGTGCCAGCAGCGTTTCTCTTGAGGGTGAGGTGGAGCAGTACTTC.

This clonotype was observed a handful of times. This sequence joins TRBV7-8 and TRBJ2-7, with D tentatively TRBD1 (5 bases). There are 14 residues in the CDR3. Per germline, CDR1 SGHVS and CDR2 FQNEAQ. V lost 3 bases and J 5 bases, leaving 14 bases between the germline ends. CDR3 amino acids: CASSFAAKGDEQYF. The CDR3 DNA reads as TGTGCCAGCAGCTTTGCAGCGAAAGGGGACGAGCAGTACTTC.

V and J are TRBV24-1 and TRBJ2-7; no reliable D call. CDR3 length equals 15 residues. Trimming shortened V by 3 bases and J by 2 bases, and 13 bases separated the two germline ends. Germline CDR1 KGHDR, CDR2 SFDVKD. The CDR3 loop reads CATSDGDSATYEQYF. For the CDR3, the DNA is TGTGCCACCAGTGATGGGGATTCCGCTACCTACGAGCAGTACTTC.

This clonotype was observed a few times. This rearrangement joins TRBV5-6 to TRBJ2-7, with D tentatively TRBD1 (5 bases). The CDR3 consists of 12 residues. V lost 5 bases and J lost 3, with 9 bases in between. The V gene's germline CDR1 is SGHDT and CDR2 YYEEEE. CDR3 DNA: TGTGCCAGCAGTTGGGGCTACTACGAGCAGTACTTC. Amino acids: CASSWGYYEQYF.